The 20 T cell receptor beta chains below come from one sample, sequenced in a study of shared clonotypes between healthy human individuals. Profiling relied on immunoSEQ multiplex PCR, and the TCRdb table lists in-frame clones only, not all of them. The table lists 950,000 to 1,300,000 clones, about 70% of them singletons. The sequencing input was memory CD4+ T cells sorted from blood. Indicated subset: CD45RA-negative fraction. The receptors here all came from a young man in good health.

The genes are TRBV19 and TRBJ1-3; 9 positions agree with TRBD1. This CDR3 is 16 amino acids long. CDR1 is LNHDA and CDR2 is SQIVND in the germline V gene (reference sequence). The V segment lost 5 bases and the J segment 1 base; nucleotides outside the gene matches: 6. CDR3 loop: CASSSGQGTSGNTIYF. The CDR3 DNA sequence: TGTGCCAGTAGTTCCGGACAGGGGACGTCTGGAAACACCATATATTTT.

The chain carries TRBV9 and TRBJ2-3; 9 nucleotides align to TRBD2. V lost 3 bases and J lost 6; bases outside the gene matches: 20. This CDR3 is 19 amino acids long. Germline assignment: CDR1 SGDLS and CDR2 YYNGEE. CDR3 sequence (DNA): TGTGCCAGCAGCGCCGAGATTAGCGGGGGCTCCAAGCGTGTGGATACGCAGTATTTT. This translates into CASSAEISGGSKRVDTQYF.

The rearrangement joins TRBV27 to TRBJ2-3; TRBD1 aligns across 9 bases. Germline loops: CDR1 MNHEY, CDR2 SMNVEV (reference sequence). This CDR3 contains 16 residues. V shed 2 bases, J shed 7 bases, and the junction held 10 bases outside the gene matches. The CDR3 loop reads CASSLGVTGGTNTQYF. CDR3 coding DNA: TGTGCCAGCAGTTTAGGCGTGACAGGGGGTACTAATACGCAGTATTTT.

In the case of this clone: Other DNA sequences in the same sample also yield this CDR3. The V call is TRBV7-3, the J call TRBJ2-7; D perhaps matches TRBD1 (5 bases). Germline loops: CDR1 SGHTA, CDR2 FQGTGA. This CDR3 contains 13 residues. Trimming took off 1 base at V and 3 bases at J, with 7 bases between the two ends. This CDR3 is CASSLRGGYEQYF. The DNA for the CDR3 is TGTGCCAGCAGCTTAAGGGGCGGCTACGAGCAGTACTTC.

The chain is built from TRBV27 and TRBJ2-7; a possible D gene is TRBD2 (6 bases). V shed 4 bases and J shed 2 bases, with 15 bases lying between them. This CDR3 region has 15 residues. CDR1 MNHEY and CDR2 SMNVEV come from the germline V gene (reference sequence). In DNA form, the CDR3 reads TGTGCCAGCAGTTCTTATTTTCGGGGGACCTACGAGCAGTACTTC. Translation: CASSSYFRGTYEQYF.

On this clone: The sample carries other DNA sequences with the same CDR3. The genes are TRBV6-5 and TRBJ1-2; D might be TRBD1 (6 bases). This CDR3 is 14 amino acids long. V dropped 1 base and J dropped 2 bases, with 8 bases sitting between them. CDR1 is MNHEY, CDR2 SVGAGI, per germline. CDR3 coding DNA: TGTGCCAGCAGTTACTTAACAGGGAACTATGGCTACACCTTC. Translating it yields CASSYLTGNYGYTF.

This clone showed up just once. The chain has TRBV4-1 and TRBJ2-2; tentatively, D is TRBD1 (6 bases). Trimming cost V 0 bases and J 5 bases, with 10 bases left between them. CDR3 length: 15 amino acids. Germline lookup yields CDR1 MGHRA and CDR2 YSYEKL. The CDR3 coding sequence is TGCGCCAGCAGCCAAGAGAGACAGGTTACCGGGGAGCTGTTTTTT. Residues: CASSQERQVTGELFF.

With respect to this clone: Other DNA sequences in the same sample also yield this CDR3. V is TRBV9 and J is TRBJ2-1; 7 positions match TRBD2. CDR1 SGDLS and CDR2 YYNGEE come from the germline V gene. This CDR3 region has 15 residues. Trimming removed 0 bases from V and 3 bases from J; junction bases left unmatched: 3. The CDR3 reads CASSVGLAVYNEQFF. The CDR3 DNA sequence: TGTGCCAGCAGCGTAGGGCTAGCGGTCTACAATGAGCAGTTCTTC.

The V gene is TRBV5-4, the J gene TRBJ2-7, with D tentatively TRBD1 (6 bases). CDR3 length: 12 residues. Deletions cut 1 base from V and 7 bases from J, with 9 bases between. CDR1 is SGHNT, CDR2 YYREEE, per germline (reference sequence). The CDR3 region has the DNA TGTGCCAGCAGCTTGCAGGGGAAAGAGCAGTACTTC. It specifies CASSLQGKEQYF.

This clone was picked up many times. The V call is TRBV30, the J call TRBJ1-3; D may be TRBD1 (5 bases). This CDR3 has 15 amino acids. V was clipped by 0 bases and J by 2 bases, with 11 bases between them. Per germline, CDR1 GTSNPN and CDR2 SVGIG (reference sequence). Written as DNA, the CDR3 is TGTGCCTGGAGTGTACTGGACACGCCTGGAAACACCATATATTTT. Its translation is CAWSVLDTPGNTIYF. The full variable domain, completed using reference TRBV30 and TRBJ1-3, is SQTIHQWPATLVQPVGSPLSLECTVEGTSNPNLYWYRQAAGRGLQLLFYSVGIGQISSEVPQNLSASRPQDRQFILSSKKLLLSDSGFYLCAWSVLDTPGNTIYFGEGSWLTVV.

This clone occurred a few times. The CDR3 sequence is CASSYRQGMNTEAFF. The CDR3 DNA is TGTGCCAGCAGCTACCGACAGGGGATGAACACTGAAGCTTTCTTT. The genes are TRBV11-1 and TRBJ1-1; 8 positions agree with TRBD1. V shed 4 bases, J shed 0 bases, and the junction held 4 bases outside the gene matches. The CDR3 has 15 amino acids. Germline CDR1 reads SGHAT; CDR2 reads FQDESV (reference sequence). Filled out from reference TRBV11-1 and TRBJ1-1, the complete variable domain reads EAEVAQSPRYKITEKSQAVAFWCDPISGHATLYWYRQILGQGPELLVQFQDESVVDDSQLPKDRFSAERLKGVDSTLKIQPAELGDSAMYLCASSYRQGMNTEAFFGQGTRLTVV.

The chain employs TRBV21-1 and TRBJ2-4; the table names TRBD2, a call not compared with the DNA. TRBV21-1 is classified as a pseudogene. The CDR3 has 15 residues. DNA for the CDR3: TGTGCCAGCAGCAAAGTCGGGGGAGCCAAAAACATTCAGTACTTC. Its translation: CASSKVGGAKNIQYF.

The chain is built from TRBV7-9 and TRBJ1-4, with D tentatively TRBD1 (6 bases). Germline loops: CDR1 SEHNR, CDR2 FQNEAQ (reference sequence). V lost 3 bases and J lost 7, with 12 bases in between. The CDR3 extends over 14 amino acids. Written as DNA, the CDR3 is TGTGCCAGCAGCTTGGGGGCTGGTAGTGAAAAACTGTTTTTT. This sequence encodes CASSLGAGSEKLFF.

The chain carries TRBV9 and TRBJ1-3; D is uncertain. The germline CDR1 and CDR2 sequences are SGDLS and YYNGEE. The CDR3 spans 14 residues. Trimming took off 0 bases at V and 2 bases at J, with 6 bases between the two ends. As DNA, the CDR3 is TGTGCCAGCAGCGTAGGGGTCCCTGGAAACACCATATATTTT. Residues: CASSVGVPGNTIYF.

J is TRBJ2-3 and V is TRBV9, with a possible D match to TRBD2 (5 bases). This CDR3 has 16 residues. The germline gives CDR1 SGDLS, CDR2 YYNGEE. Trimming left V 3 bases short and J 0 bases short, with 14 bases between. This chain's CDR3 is CASSERTRTSTDTQYF. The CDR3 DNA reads TGTGCCAGCAGCGAAAGGACTCGAACTAGCACAGATACGCAGTATTTT. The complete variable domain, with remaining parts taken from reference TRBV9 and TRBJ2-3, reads DSGVTQTPKHLITATGQRVTLRCSPRSGDLSVYWYQQSLDQGLQFLIQYYNGEERAKGNILERFSAQQFPDLHSELNLSSLELGDSALYFCASSERTRTSTDTQYFGPGTRLTVL.

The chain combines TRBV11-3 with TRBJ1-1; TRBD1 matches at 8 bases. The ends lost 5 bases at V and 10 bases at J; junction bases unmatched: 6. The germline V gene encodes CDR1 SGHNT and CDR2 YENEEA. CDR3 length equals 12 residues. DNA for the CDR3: TGTGCCAGCAGCACAGGGGGGGGGCCAGCTTTCTTT. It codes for CASSTGGGPAFF.

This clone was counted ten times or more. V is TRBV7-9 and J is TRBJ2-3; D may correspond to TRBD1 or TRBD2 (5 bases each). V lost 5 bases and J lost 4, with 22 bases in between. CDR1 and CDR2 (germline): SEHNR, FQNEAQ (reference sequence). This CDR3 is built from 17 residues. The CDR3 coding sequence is TGTGCCAGCAGCCGTGATCCGGGGCCAAACTCGGCAGATACGCAGTATTTT. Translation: CASSRDPGPNSADTQYF.

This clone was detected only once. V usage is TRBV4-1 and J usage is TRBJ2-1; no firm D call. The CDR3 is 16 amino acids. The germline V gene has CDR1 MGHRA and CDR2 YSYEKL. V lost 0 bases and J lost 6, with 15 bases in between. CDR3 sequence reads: CASSQEFLGRRNEQFF. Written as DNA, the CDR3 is TGCGCCAGCAGCCAAGAGTTCCTAGGTAGGCGCAATGAGCAGTTCTTC.

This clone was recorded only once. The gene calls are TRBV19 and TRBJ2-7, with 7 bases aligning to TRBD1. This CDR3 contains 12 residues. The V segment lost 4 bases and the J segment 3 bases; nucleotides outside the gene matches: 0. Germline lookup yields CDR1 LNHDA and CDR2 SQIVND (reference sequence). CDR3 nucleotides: TGTGCCAGTAGTACAGGGGGCTACGAGCAGTACTTC. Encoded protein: CASSTGGYEQYF.

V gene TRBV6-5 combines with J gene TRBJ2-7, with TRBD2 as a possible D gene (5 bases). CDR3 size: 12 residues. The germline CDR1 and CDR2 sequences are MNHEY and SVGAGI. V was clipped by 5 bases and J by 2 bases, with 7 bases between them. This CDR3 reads CASSGLTYEQYF. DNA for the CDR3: TGTGCCAGCAGTGGACTGACCTACGAGCAGTACTTC.